These 7 T cell receptor beta chains share one sample of origin, sequenced in a study of blood T cells in healthy people across ages. A sample-barcoded 5' primer and a J-beta primer mix were used in a second PCR of about 7 to 12 cycles. One entry per CDR3 protein, called by TCRdb with MiXCR from the 5' RACE reads. The sample contains around 1,000,000 distinct CDR3 sequences, roughly two fifths of which appear only once. Material for sequencing was blood. The source is a man in his late teens or twenties in good health.

The chain recombines TRBV9 with TRBJ2-7, with D perhaps matching TRBD1 (6 bases). The DNA end lines up better with TRBJ2-5; the J call may be wrong. The CDR3 runs 14 residues. Germline loops: CDR1 SGDLS, CDR2 YYNGEE. The CDR3 coding sequence is TGTGCCAGCAGCGTCTACAGGGAAGGAGAGACCCAGTACTTC. This translates into CASSVYREGETQYF.

The chain has TRBV2 and TRBJ1-5; weak D call: TRBD1 (5 bases). Germline CDR1 is SNHLY and CDR2 is FYNNEI. The CDR3 spans 13 residues. Trimming removed 9 bases from V and 9 bases from J, with 18 bases in between. The CDR3 DNA is TGTGCCAGTGAGACGGGGGTTGGGCCGCCCCAGCATTTT. Translating it yields CASETGVGPPQHF.

The table lists this clonotype with a few counts. The chain combines TRBV4-1 with TRBJ2-3; 7 nucleotides line up with TRBD1. This CDR3 comprises 15 residues. Losses at the gene ends were 3 bases for V and 4 bases for J; bases not matched to a gene: 7. Germline-derived CDR1 and CDR2 are MGHRA and YSYEKL. Here the CDR3 DNA reads TGCGCCAGCAGCCATGGGACAGCTTTTTCAGATACGCAGTATTTT. This translates into CASSHGTAFSDTQYF.

Turning to this clonotype: This likely comes from a read error, as the CDR3 has no conserved phenylalanine or tryptophan at its end. The V call is TRBV20-1, the J call TRBJ2-7; a possible D gene is TRBD1 (6 bases). This CDR3 has 12 residues. Germline V lookup: CDR1 DFQATT, CDR2 SNEGSKA (reference sequence). Trimming pared 4 bases from V and 2 bases from J, leaving 9 bases between. This CDR3 reads CSAIGDTYEQYL. CDR3 nucleotides: TGCAGTGCTATTGGGGACACCTACGAGCAGTACTTA.

This rearrangement joins TRBV6-2 or TRBV6-3 to TRBJ2-1; TRBD1 agrees at 9 bases. The DNA end is more similar to TRBJ2-7, so the J call may be wrong. This CDR3 is built from 15 residues. CDR1 and CDR2 (germline): MNHEY, SVGEGT. CDR3: CASRSTGGAYNEQYF. Here the CDR3 DNA reads TGTGCCAGCAGATCGACAGGGGGTGCCTACAATGAGCAGTACTTC.

The DNA of the CDR3 is TGTGCCATCAGTGAGTCGGTTGTAGAGACCCAGTACTTC. As protein: CAISESVVETQYF. The chain has TRBV10-3 and TRBJ2-5; D is unclear. This CDR3 region has 13 residues. Germline V gene sequence: CDR1 ENHRY, CDR2 SYGVKD. V lost 0 bases, J lost 4 bases, and 6 bases lay in between.

V usage is TRBV4-3 and J usage is TRBJ1-4; no clear D gene. This CDR3 has 18 residues. The V gene lost 0 bases and the J gene lost 0 bases, with 14 bases spanning the gap. Germline loops: CDR1 LGHNA, CDR2 YSLEER. The CDR3 DNA sequence: TGCGCCAGCAGCCAAGATCTAACGGAGTTTGCAACTAATGAAAAACTGTTTTTT. This gives the protein CASSQDLTEFATNEKLFF.